The clone carrying this TCR beta chain was detected ten times or more. The antigen is unknown. With 10-nucleotide random UMIs, 5'RACE was used to make the cDNA. MiXCR, run by TCRdb on the 5' RACE reads, gives a single entry per CDR3 protein. The sample consists of tens of thousands of distinct CDR3 sequences, 9% to 12% of them appearing once. Germline CDR1 is SGHDN and CDR2 is FVKESK. The germline V and J ends were trimmed by 4 bases and 0 bases, with 10 bases remaining between them. The CDR3 consists of 16 residues. The data stem from a study of neurological immune-mediated disorders. Whole-study results and caveats: TCR clonal expansion peaked in HTLV-1-associated myelopathy patients and was lowest in multiple sclerosis patients.

Unsorted libraries were prepared from 2 million PBMCs that had been stored at -80 C. The sequence came from a man in his forties or fifties in good health. The chain links TRBV14 to TRBJ2-6; D call uncertain. What was sequenced was PBMCs. The CDR3 is CASSPLGPSGANVLTF. CDR3 DNA: TGTGCCAGCAGCCCCCTAGGGCCCTCTGGGGCCAACGTCCTGACTTTC.